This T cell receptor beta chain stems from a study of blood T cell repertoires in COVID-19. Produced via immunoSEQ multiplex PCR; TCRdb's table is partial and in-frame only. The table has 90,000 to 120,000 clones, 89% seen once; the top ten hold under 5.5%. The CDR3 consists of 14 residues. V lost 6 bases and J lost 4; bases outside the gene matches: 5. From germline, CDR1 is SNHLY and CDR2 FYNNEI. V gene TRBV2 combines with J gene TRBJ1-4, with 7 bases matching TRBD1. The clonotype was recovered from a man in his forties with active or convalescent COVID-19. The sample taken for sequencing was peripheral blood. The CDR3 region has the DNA TGTGCCAGCAGCGGGACAGAGAATAATGAAAAACTGTTTTTT. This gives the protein CASSGTENNEKLFF.